This T cell receptor (beta chain) comes out of a study of cytotoxic CD8 clonotypes in ibrutinib-treated CLL (dated by TCRdb to the early 2020s). At the level of the whole study: The cohort was composed of roughly ten relapsed/refractory and roughly 14 treatment-naive patients; IGHV unmutated status was identified in some 17 patients. Partial responses were observed in roughly 24 patients and complete responses in 2; after a median follow-up of roughly 72 months, remission was maintained in some 14 patients and progression was observed in 12. Longitudinal samples were obtainable from about 30% of the roughly 90 participants in the trial. An average of 255,043 productive templates and 94,082 productive rearrangements was obtained per sample. Cryopreserved peripheral blood mononuclear cells were collected before treatment, at response, and at either disease progression or sustained remission. Samples at response were collected after a median of around twelve months of treatment, with a range of about 6 to 40 months.

What the work shows at the level of the full study, not this receptor alone: Baseline clonality exceeded that of age-matched healthy donors and correlated strongly with circulating CD8+ T-cell counts. Lymph node repertoires were not examined, and the timing of sampling was not matched between patients in sustained remission and those whose disease progressed. Public clonotypes were rare and either contracted or stayed stable during treatment, and the rise in clonality at ibrutinib response reflected the expansion of private clonotypes. Clonality increased at ibrutinib response, stayed stable in sustained remission, and fell back toward baseline at progression.

For TCR beta library preparation, approximately 2 micrograms of genomic DNA was extracted from cryopreserved PBMCs. Longitudinal blood samples from CLL patients on ibrutinib monotherapy underwent high-throughput TCR beta sequencing. The patients took part in an open-label, single-center phase 2 trial of ibrutinib monotherapy. Worth noting for this clone: What this receptor recognizes is not known. Within one base of it there is no much larger clone, and no base qualities were kept.

Relative to germline, V is 3 bases shorter and J is 0 bases shorter, with 15 bases between their ends. CDR1 SGHDT and CDR2 YYEEEE were looked up in the germline V gene. Spanning cysteine to phenylalanine, the CDR3 consists of 17 amino acids. Kept here is only the CDR3 DNA, which spans 51 bases and is read in frame from base 1. A MiSeq instrument was used for deep resolution sequencing, which targeted depths ranging from 1 in 1 million up to 1 in 200,000 T cells, with coverage averaging 10x for each clonotype. TCR beta libraries were generated with the immunoSEQ hsTCRB Kit. As for how the authors treated the data: The data were analyzed with ImmunoSEQ Analyzer and ImmunoSEQ Data Assistant, and V, D and J gene assignments followed IMGT definitions. Clonality, with values ranging from 0 to 1, was calculated as one minus the normalized Shannon entropy of productive rearrangement frequencies. Only overrepresented clonotypes making up at least 0.05% of each patient's repertoire were included in the public clonotype analysis. Some 13 repertoires from age-matched healthy donors, obtained from immuneACCESS, served as clonality controls. TCRdb took over this immuneACCESS table, retaining in-frame rearrangements with V and J assigned. Such tables are incomplete; in checked studies, under half of the missing clones stem from an unresolved V gene, and the remainder is unexplained. V, J and clone size are those of that table, while D and trimming were read from the DNA. Present in this sample are about 24,000 clones, about four fifths of which were seen just once. In total, the top ten clones hold under 10% of the sample.

The specimen comprised PBMCs, sampled before ibrutinib treatment. This TCR came from a human donor with chronic lymphocytic leukemia. The V and J genes are TRBV5-6 and TRBJ2-2; a tentative D match to TRBD2 spans 5 bases. The CDR3: CASSSALLLANTGELFF. The sequenced DNA: TGTGCCAGCAGCTCTGCCCTCCTACTAGCGAACACCGGGGAGCTGTTTTTT.